This TCR beta chain was recovered during a study of Ad26.COV2.S vaccination and SARS-CoV-2 variants. Across the study: Recipients of Ad26.COV2.S got it intramuscularly, once or twice 56 days apart. The study's findings and limits: Spike-specific CD8+ and CD4+ T cell responses reportedly showed substantial breadth after vaccination. People given the vaccine had a wider spike-specific TCR breadth than placebo recipients did.

Note on this clone: Its antigen is unknown.

V lost 9 bases to trimming and J lost 4 bases, with 4 bases between them. CDR1 and CDR2 (germline): LGHDT, YNNKEL (reference sequence). CDR3 size: 10 residues. Some clones are missing from TCRdb's copy, which holds only in-frame ones; the method was immunoSEQ multiplex PCR. The sample lists 500,000 or so clones; approximately 92% were seen once. Treatment given: roughly 18 received Ad26.COV2.S at low or high dose, single or two shots; five or six received placebo; per-sample allocation not given. Sampling was done on day 63 after the first vaccine or placebo injection. An Ad26 vector expressing Wuhan-strain SARS-CoV-2 spike served as the vaccine.

The TCR originated in a person between 18 and 65 years old who received the Ad26.COV2.S COVID-19 vaccine or a placebo. The specimen was peripheral blood, collected in a trial of Ad26.COV2.S vaccine versus placebo. The J gene is TRBJ1-3, the V gene TRBV3-1 (or the pseudogene TRBV3-2); unclear D gene. The CDR3 spells CASPGNTIYF. As DNA, the CDR3 is TGTGCCAGTCCCGGAAACACCATATATTTT.